This T cell receptor (beta chain) came from a study of blood T cell repertoires in COVID-19. Study as a whole: T cells, B-cell-depleted T cells, or PBMCs supplied cDNA or gDNA.

CDR3 length: 13 residues. V lost 0 bases and J 6 bases, leaving 9 bases between the germline ends. Germline loops: CDR1 SGHNT, CDR2 YYREEE (reference sequence). As processed by the authors: By means of reference gene primer amplification, nucleated cell counts were estimated. Data came from immunoSEQ multiplex PCR; TCRdb stores just in-frame clones and leaves some out. That table gives V, J and clone size, and the DNA gave D and trimming. The table records a few hundred thousand clones, about 82% of them present only once. The genes are TRBV5-4 and TRBJ1-2; D perhaps matches TRBD1 (5 bases). Material for sequencing was peripheral blood. This clonotype was sampled from a human donor in a cohort sampled during active COVID-19. In nucleotides, the CDR3 is TGTGCCAGCAGCTTGGAACAGGTAGATGGCTACACCTTC. Its protein product is CASSLEQVDGYTF.